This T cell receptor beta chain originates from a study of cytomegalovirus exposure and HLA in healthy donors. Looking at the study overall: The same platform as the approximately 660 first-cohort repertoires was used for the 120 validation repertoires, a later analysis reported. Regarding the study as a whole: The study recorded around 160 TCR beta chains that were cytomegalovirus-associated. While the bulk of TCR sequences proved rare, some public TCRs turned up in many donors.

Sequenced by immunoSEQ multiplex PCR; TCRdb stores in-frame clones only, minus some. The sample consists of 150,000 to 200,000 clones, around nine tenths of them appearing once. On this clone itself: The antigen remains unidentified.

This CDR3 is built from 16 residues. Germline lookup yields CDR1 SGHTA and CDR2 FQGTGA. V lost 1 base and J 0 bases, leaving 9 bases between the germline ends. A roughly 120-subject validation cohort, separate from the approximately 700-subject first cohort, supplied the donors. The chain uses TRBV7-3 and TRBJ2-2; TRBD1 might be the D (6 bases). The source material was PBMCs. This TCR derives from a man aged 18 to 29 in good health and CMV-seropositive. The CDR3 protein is CASSLRAGANTGELFF. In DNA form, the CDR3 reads TGTGCCAGCAGCTTAAGAGCAGGGGCGAACACCGGGGAGCTGTTTTTT.